This T cell receptor (beta chain) was profiled in a study of blood T cell repertoires in COVID-19 (dated by TCRdb to the early 2020s). At the level of the whole study: Samples from collaborators originated in the United States, Italy and Spain and spanned both the acute and convalescent phases of COVID-19. Where HLA class I and class II types were available, the types were taken from metadata supplied by the sample provider, not from assay-based typing. Deeply sampled blood TCRbeta repertoires from subjects exposed to, actively infected with, or recovered from COVID-19 were included in the dataset. The prospective study material was composed of cDNA or gDNA derived from T cells, B-cell-depleted T cells, or PBMCs. Samples came from the ongoing ImmuneRACE study (first 160 participants) plus 1,254 subjects from 6 global collaborators. The repertoires were made available in a free public database intended to serve as a resource for research on the immune response to SARS-CoV-2. Nearly every sample came with metadata listing a de-identified subject ID, COVID-19 status, age in years and sex.

From a lookup of the germline V gene, CDR1 and CDR2 are SGHDT and YYEEEE. V lost 2 bases and J lost 0 bases, and the count of bases not matched to a germline gene is 6. Inclusive of the bounding cysteine and phenylalanine, the CDR3 is 17 residues long. Only CDR3 DNA is held: 51 bases, read in frame from base 1. Beyond this particular receptor, the publication reports: The amount of clinical and demographic metadata varied by source and participant and was provided uncurated.

In the case of this clone: What antigen it recognizes has not been identified. No qualities accompany the bases; no much larger clone lies one base away.

TCRbeta CDR3 regions were amplified from genomic DNA using the immunoSEQ Assay, a bias-controlled multiplex PCR. The paper's data handling went like this. Within the assay, amplification of reference gene primers was used to estimate how many nucleated cells each sample contained. Sequence reads were collapsed and filtered to measure the absolute abundance of every unique TCRbeta CDR3 rearrangement. For each sample, productive Simpson clonality was calculated as the square root of Simpson's diversity index over productive rearrangements. Here the immuneACCESS table is served through TCRdb, limited to in-frame sequences with V and J called. Missing clones are a known gap in these copies; in checked studies unresolved V genes cover under half, and the rest lacks a known reason. D and trimming were read from the DNA, whereas the V and J calls and clone size are those reported in that table. This sample comprises 70,000 or so clones, more than 80% of them detected only once. Of the sample, roughly 2% falls within the top ten clones.

Collaborating institutions collected whole blood in K2EDTA tubes following their own protocols. For TCRbeta analysis, collaborators shipped samples as frozen whole blood, isolated PBMCs, or DNA extracted from either of those sample types. The chain is made from TRBV5-6 and TRBJ1-5, with 9 central nucleotides matching TRBD1. The sample comprised peripheral blood. This receptor was obtained from a man younger than 40 with acute or convalescent COVID-19. The sequenced DNA is TGTGCCAGCAGCTTAAACAGGGGGCTCTATAGCAATCAGCCCCAGCATTTT. Translated, it reads CASSLNRGLYSNQPQHF.